The clone carrying this TCR beta chain was recorded at least ten times. This entry comes from a study of T-cell reconstitution after alpha-beta-depleted transplantation in children. This sample's TCRbeta library carried unique molecular identifier barcodes. Each CDR3 protein gets one entry after TCRdb re-called the PCR reads with MiXCR. The sample carries around 670,000 distinct CDR3 sequences, 13% recorded once. After removal of 4 bases from V and 1 base from J, the junction contained 5 bases not matched to a gene. This CDR3 spans 15 amino acids. Per the germline V gene, CDR1 is MGHRA and CDR2 is YSYEKL.

The input for sequencing was PBMCs, taken before TCRalphabeta/CD19-depleted stem cell transplant. The clonotype was recovered from a girl aged 2-10 years with congenital amegakaryocytic thrombocytopenia, due to receive a stem cell transplant. V gene TRBV4-1 combines with J gene TRBJ2-3; 7 positions agree with TRBD2. The CDR3 DNA is TGCGCCAGCAGCCCGAGCGGGGACGGCACAGATACGCAGTATTTT. It yields the protein CASSPSGDGTDTQYF.